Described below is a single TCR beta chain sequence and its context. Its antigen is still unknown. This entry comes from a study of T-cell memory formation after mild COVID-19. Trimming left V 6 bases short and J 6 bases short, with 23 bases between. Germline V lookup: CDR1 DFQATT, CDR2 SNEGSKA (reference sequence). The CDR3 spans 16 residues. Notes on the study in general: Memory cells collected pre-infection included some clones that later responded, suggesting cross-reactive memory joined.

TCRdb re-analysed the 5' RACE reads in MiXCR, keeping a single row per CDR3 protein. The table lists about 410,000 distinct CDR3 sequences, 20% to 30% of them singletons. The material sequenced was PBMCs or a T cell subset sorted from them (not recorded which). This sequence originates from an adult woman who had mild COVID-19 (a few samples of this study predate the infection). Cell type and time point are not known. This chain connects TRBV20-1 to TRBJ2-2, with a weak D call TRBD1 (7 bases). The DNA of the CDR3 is TGCAGTGCGACATCCTTGGAGGGGGCAGGGTCCGGGGAGCTGTTTTTT. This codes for CSATSLEGAGSGELFF.